This T cell receptor (beta chain) was recovered during a study of early T cells in non-severe SARS-CoV-2 infection. One entry per CDR3 protein results from TCRdb running MiXCR on the 5' RACE reads. The repertoire has tens of thousands of distinct CDR3 sequences, around 10% of them found once; the top ten carry approximately 2.4%. The CDR3 length is 15 residues. Germline values: CDR1 MNHNS, CDR2 SASEGT. The V end lost 0 bases, the J end lost 5 bases, and 13 bases lay between the germline ends. The sequence was collected from an adult who was a healthcare worker with PCR-confirmed SARS-CoV-2 infection or an uninfected control (not recorded which). This chain joins TRBV6-1 and TRBJ1-1, with a weak D call TRBD1 (6 bases). The sequenced sample was whole blood. The CDR3 bases are TGTGCCAGCAGTGAAGCAGGGGGGGCGAAGACTGAAGCTTTCTTT. Amino acid sequence: CASSEAGGAKTEAFF.